This T cell receptor (beta chain) is from a study of cytomegalovirus exposure and HLA in healthy donors. Healthy bone marrow donors made up the donor group. CDR1 is SEHNR, CDR2 FQNEAQ, per germline (reference sequence). Deletions cut 10 bases from V and 6 bases from J, with 9 bases between. This CDR3 has 11 amino acids. Whole-study findings and limits: Later analysis placed DRB1 highest and HLA-C lowest in TCR association rates, which differed by HLA locus. An apparent linkage of common viral pathogens to several of the most significant clusters emerged in a later analysis.

Measured by frequency, this clone is medium-sized. Its specificity is not known. Primers: 60 Vbeta forward and 13 Jbeta reverse. Repertoires were generated with immunoSEQ multiplex PCR, while TCRdb's copy carries only in-frame clones and drops some. There are some 40,000 clones in the sample, with approximately 3.6% held by the top ten. The sequenced sample consisted of PBMCs. This chain links TRBV7-9 with TRBJ2-2, with D unclear. This clonotype originated in a male donor in good health and CMV-seronegative. DNA of the CDR3: TGTGCCACCAAAGCCTCCGGGGAGCTGTTTTTT. Encoded protein: CATKASGELFF.